Each of the 20 T cell receptor beta chains below was sequenced from the same sample in a study of cytomegalovirus exposure and HLA in healthy donors (dated by TCRdb to the late 2010s). Library method: the immunoSEQ multiplex PCR assay. For the multiplex PCR, a mixture combining 60 forward primers for TCR Vbeta segments and 13 reverse primers for TCR Jbeta segments was used. In TCRdb, the immuneACCESS table is reduced to in-frame sequences with V and J assigned. These tables do not hold every clone; where another copy was compared, an unresolved V gene accounts for under half, and the others remain unexplained. The sample includes 150,000 to 200,000 clones, with 80% to 90% observed a single time. The ten largest clones represent less than 15% of the sample. The specimen sequenced was PBMCs. The receptors here all came from a woman between 50 and 59 years old in good health and CMV-seronegative.

As regards this clone: At one end, the junction sequence differs from germline, possibly due to a read error. The J gene is TRBJ1-2, the V gene TRBV7-9; weak D call: TRBD1 (6 bases). The CDR3 totals 12 residues. Looked up from germline, CDR1 is SEHNR and CDR2 is FQNEAQ (reference sequence). This CDR3 reads CSSSPQGWGYTF. Here the CDR3 DNA reads TGTTCCAGCAGCCCACAGGGTTGGGGCTACACCTTC.

The V gene is TRBV2, the J gene TRBJ2-1; 7 bases match TRBD1. CDR1 and CDR2 from the germline V gene are SNHLY and FYNNEI. V dropped 6 bases and J dropped 4; count of bases not matched to a gene: 3. CDR3 size: 13 residues. CDR3 in amino acids: CASRQGSYNEQFF. The CDR3 DNA reads as TGTGCCAGCAGACAGGGGTCGTACAATGAGCAGTTCTTC.

This clone was picked up a small number of times. The chain combines TRBV9 with TRBJ2-5; no reliable D call. Trimming pared 0 bases from V and 5 bases from J, leaving 14 bases between. This CDR3 is 15 amino acids long. Per the germline V gene, CDR1 is SGDLS and CDR2 is YYNGEE. CDR3 DNA sequence: TGTGCCAGCAGCGTAGCGGGTCTAGATTGGGAGACCCAGTACTTC. Translated: CASSVAGLDWETQYF.

This clone has only a few counts. Within the sample, other DNA sequences also encode this same CDR3. The CDR3 protein is CASSPGGQPQHF. DNA of the CDR3: TGTGCCAGCAGCCCCGGGGGTCAGCCCCAGCATTTT. The V call is TRBV7-2, the J call TRBJ1-5, with a possible D match to TRBD1 (5 bases). The V gene's germline CDR1 is SGHTA and CDR2 FQGNSA. This CDR3 comprises 12 residues. V was clipped by 5 bases and J by 6 bases, with 8 bases between them.

The chain combines TRBV14 with TRBJ1-6; D gene unclear. The germline V gene has CDR1 SGHDN and CDR2 FVKESK. Trimming pared 0 bases from V and 10 bases from J, leaving 19 bases between. This CDR3 spans 17 amino acids. DNA for the CDR3: TGTGCCAGCAGCCAAGAGGCGAGGGTTTACGGGAAATCACCCCTCCACTTT. Encoded protein: CASSQEARVYGKSPLHF.

The chain is built from TRBV6-6 and TRBJ2-1, with D perhaps TRBD2 (6 bases). Germline V gene lookup returns CDR1 MNHNY and CDR2 SVGAGI (reference sequence). Trimming shortened V by 8 bases and J by 0 bases, and 14 bases separated the two germline ends. This CDR3 spans 15 amino acids. For the CDR3, the DNA is TGTGCCAGCGGCCTGGTGGGGGGCTCCTACAATGAGCAGTTCTTC. Translated, it gives CASGLVGGSYNEQFF.

The chain has TRBV5-6 and TRBJ2-5, with TRBD1 identical over 11 bases. The CDR3 is 16 residues long. Germline-derived CDR1 and CDR2 are SGHDT and YYEEEE. With 1 base clipped from V and 2 bases from J, the junction kept 4 bases outside the gene matches. This CDR3 reads CASSLRGTGGQETQYF. In nucleotides, the CDR3 is TGTGCCAGCAGCTTGAGAGGGACAGGGGGGCAAGAGACCCAGTACTTC.

The chain links TRBV18 to TRBJ1-1, with 7 bases that match TRBD1. Trimming took 3 bases from V and 8 from J; bases not matched to a gene: 9. This CDR3 has 14 amino acids. Germline V gene sequence: CDR1 KGHSH, CDR2 LQKENI. DNA for the CDR3: TGTGCCAGCTCACCCTCAGGGGGTGTTTGGGAAGCTTTCTTT. Translation gives CASSPSGGVWEAFF.

V is TRBV9 and J is TRBJ1-1, with D possibly TRBD1 on 6 matching bases. Germline V CDR1 and CDR2: SGDLS, YYNGEE. The V gene lost 4 bases and the J gene lost 3 bases, with 10 bases spanning the gap. The length of the CDR3 is 13 residues. Here the CDR3 reads CASSRTDYTEAFF. The CDR3 bases are TGTGCCAGCAGCAGGACAGATTACACTGAAGCTTTCTTT.

The chain joins TRBV9 to TRBJ2-2; 7 bases fit TRBD1. With 0 bases clipped from V and 0 bases from J, the junction kept 2 bases outside the gene matches. CDR3 length: 16 amino acids. Germline CDR1 and CDR2: SGDLS and YYNGEE. The CDR3 region has the DNA TGTGCCAGCAGCGTAGTGGGACAGTCGAACACCGGGGAGCTGTTTTTT. Translating gives CASSVVGQSNTGELFF.

The chain recombines TRBV6-4 with TRBJ2-2; D might be TRBD2 (5 bases). Per the germline V gene, CDR1 is MRHNA and CDR2 is SNTAGT. Trimming removed 6 bases at V and 4 bases at J, with 9 bases between. The CDR3 consists of 13 residues. The DNA of the CDR3 is TGTGCCAGCAGGAGGGATGTCACCGGGGAGCTGTTTTTT. It translates to CASRRDVTGELFF.

CDR3 DNA sequence: TGTGCCAGCTCCCCCGCTTTGGAGGGGAACACTGAAGCTTTCTTT. Translating it yields CASSPALEGNTEAFF. The genes are TRBV18 and TRBJ1-1; D is unclear. This CDR3 has 15 amino acids. V gave up 6 bases and J gave up 1 base, with 15 bases separating them. Germline values: CDR1 KGHSH, CDR2 LQKENI.

The chain combines TRBV18 with TRBJ2-5; D is unclear. The length of the CDR3 is 12 residues. Germline V gene lookup returns CDR1 KGHSH and CDR2 LQKENI. Trimming took off 3 bases at V and 3 bases at J, with 5 bases between the two ends. The CDR3 reads CASSPSEETQYF. The CDR3 region has the DNA TGTGCCAGCTCACCTTCGGAAGAGACCCAGTACTTC. The variable domain in full, with the rest retrieved from reference TRBV18 and TRBJ2-5, is NAGVMQNPRHLVRRRGQEARLRCSPMKGHSHVYWYRQLPEEGLKFMVYLQKENIIDESGMPKERFSAEFPKEGPSILRIQQVVRGDSAAYFCASSPSEETQYFGPGTRLLVL.

This rearrangement joins TRBV28 to TRBJ2-3; 9 bases line up with TRBD1. V shed 2 bases and J 2 bases; nucleotides not matched to a gene: 11. CDR3 length: 18 amino acids. Germline CDR1 is MDHEN and CDR2 is SYDVKM. The CDR3 here is CASSLNEDRGRDTDTQYF. CDR3 DNA sequence: TGTGCCAGCAGTTTAAACGAGGACAGGGGAAGGGACACAGATACGCAGTATTTT.

This chain uses TRBV9 with TRBJ1-4; 7 bases are a match to TRBD1. Germline V lookup: CDR1 SGDLS, CDR2 YYNGEE. The V segment lost 3 bases and the J segment 8 bases; nucleotides outside the gene matches: 10. CDR3 length equals 15 residues. CDR3 in amino acids: CASSASGTAQEKLFF. DNA for the CDR3: TGTGCCAGCAGCGCTTCCGGGACAGCTCAAGAAAAACTGTTTTTT.

This clone was detected a few times. The chain employs TRBV4-1 and TRBJ1-4; 10 positions match TRBD1. CDR1 is MGHRA, CDR2 YSYEKL, per germline. CDR3 length equals 17 residues. V shed 1 base, J shed 5 bases, and the junction held 7 bases outside the gene matches. This CDR3 is CASSQVGTGAANEKLFF. CDR3 coding DNA: TGCGCCAGCAGCCAAGTAGGGACAGGGGCTGCGAATGAAAAACTGTTTTTT.

This CDR3 is CASSLRFGNQPQHF. CDR3 coding DNA: TGTGCCAGCAGCTTACGTTTTGGCAATCAGCCCCAGCATTTT. The chain links TRBV7-2 to TRBJ1-5; no clear D gene. CDR3 length equals 14 residues. V shed 2 bases and J shed 2 bases, with 7 bases lying between them. Germline V lookup: CDR1 SGHTA, CDR2 FQGNSA. Full variable domain (missing parts from reference TRBV7-2 and TRBJ1-5): GAGVSQSPSNKVTEKGKDVELRCDPISGHTALYWYRQSLGQGLEFLIYFQGNSAPDKSGLPSDRFSAERTGGSVSTLTIQRTQQEDSAVYLCASSLRFGNQPQHFGDGTRLSIL.

The rearrangement uses TRBV29-1 and TRBJ1-1; tentatively, D is TRBD1 (6 bases). V lost 3 bases, J lost 4 bases, and 12 bases lay in between. The CDR3 has 13 amino acids. CDR1 is SQVTM and CDR2 is ANQGSEA in the germline V gene. The CDR3 nucleotides are TGCAGCGTTGAGGTGGGGGCGGTCACTGAAGCTTTCTTT. It is translated as CSVEVGAVTEAFF.

The chain uses TRBV4-3 and TRBJ1-5; maybe TRBD1 (5 bases). Between the trimmed V and J ends, which lost 0 bases and 0 bases, there was a span of 12 bases. The length of the CDR3 is 17 residues. Germline V lookup: CDR1 LGHNA, CDR2 YSLEER. The CDR3 spells CASSQDPGPYSNQPQHF. CDR3 bases: TGCGCCAGCAGCCAAGACCCAGGGCCATATAGCAATCAGCCCCAGCATTTT.

This chain connects TRBV7-6 to TRBJ2-2, with 11 positions matching TRBD2. The CDR3 sequence is 14 residues long. The germline gives CDR1 SGHVS, CDR2 FNYEAQ. V was clipped by 6 bases and J by 3 bases; unmatched bases: 0. The DNA of the CDR3 is TGTGCCAGCAGACTAGCGGGGGACACCGGGGAGCTGTTTTTT. It encodes CASRLAGDTGELFF.